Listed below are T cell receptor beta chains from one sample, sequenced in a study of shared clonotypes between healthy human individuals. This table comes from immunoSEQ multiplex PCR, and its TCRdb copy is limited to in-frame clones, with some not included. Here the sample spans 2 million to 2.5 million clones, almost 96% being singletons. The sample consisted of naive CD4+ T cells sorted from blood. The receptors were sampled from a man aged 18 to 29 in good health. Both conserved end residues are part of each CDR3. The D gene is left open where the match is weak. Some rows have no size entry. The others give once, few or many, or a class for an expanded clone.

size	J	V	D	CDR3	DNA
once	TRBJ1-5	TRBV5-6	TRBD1	CASSFGTGYSNQPQHF	TGTGCCAGCAGCTTTGGGACAGGGTATAGCAATCAGCCCCAGCATTTT
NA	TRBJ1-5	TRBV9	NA	CASSVDSGNQPQHF	TGTGCCAGCAGCGTGGACAGCGGAAATCAGCCCCAGCATTTT
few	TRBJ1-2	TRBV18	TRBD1	CASREAGGHGYTF	TGTGCCAGTCGAGAGGCAGGGGGACATGGCTACACCTTC
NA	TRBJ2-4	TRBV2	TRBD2	CAIKWGGKNIQYF	TGTGCCATCAAGTGGGGGGGCAAAAACATTCAGTACTTC
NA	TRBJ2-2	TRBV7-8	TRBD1	CASSLAQGAGTGELFF	TGTGCCAGCAGCTTGGCTCAGGGGGCGGGCACCGGGGAGCTGTTTTTT
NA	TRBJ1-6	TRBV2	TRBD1	CASQRGTVNSPLHF	TGTGCCAGCCAGAGAGGGACAGTTAATTCACCCCTCCACTTT
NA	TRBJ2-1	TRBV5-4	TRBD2	CASSRTSGNNEQFF	TGTGCCAGCAGCCGGACTAGCGGGAACAATGAGCAGTTCTTC
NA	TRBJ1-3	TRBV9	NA	CASSRDFPSSGNTIYF	TGTGCCAGCAGCCGGGACTTCCCGAGCTCTGGAAACACCATATATTTT
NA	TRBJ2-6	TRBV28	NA	CASSLRGLGANVLTF	TGTGCCAGCAGTTTACGGGGGCTCGGGGCCAACGTCCTGACTTTC
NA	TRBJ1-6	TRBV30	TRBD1	CAWTGQANSPLHF	TGTGCCTGGACGGGACAGGCGAATTCACCCCTCCACTTT
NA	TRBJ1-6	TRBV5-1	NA	CASSLTGSSNSPLHF	TGCGCCAGCAGCTTGACAGGGTCTAGTAATTCACCCCTCCACTTT
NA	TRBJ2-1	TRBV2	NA	CASNSGYNEQFF	TGTGCCAGCAACTCAGGGTACAATGAGCAGTTCTTC
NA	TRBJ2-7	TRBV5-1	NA	CASSLGDRDEQYF	TGCGCCAGCAGCTTGGGGGATCGTGACGAGCAGTACTTC
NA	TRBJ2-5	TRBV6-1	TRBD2	CASERGGREETQYF	TGTGCCAGCGAACGGGGGGGCCGAGAAGAGACCCAGTACTTC
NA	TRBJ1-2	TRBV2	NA	CASYRGAGIGYTF	TGTGCCAGCTACCGAGGGGCAGGGATTGGCTACACCTTC
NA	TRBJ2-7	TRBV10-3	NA	CAISDGSSEQYF	TGTGCCATCAGTGATGGGTCAAGCGAGCAGTACTTC
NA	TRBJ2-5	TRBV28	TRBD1	CASSRTGKETQYF	TGTGCCAGCAGTAGGACAGGGAAAGAGACCCAGTACTTC
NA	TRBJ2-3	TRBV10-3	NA	CAISEGSPTRADTQYF	TGTGCCATCAGTGAGGGTTCTCCCACCCGAGCAGATACGCAGTATTTT
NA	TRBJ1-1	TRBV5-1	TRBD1	CASSLTQGITEAFF	TGCGCCAGCAGCTTGACACAGGGGATCACTGAAGCTTTCTTT
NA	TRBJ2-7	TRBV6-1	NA	CASSENRGVEQYF	TGTGCCAGCAGTGAAAATAGGGGGGTCGAGCAGTACTTC
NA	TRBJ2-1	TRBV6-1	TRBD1	CASSSGTGQQFF	TGTGCCAGCAGCTCCGGGACAGGCCAGCAGTTCTTC
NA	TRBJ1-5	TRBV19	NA	CASGRAGNQPQHF	TGTGCCAGTGGGAGGGCGGGCAATCAGCCCCAGCATTTT
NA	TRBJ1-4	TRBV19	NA	CASQRQANEKLFF	TGTGCCAGCCAAAGGCAGGCTAATGAAAAACTGTTTTTT
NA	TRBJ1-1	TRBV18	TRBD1	CASSLQGQGANTEAFF	TGTGCCAGCTCACTCCAAGGACAGGGAGCTAACACTGAAGCTTTCTTT
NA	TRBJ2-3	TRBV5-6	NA	CASSLRLSQLVTDTQYF	TGTGCCAGCAGCTTGCGGTTGAGTCAGTTAGTGACAGATACGCAGTATTTT
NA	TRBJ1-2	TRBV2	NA	CASSEAGVDGYTF	TGTGCCAGCAGTGAAGCGGGGGTGGATGGCTACACCTTC
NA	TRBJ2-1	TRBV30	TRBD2	CAWSVLAGVAEQFF	TGTGCCTGGAGTGTACTAGCGGGAGTAGCTGAGCAGTTCTTC
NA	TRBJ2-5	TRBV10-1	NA	CASSESYTRETQYF	TGCGCCAGCAGTGAGTCTTACACGCGGGAGACCCAGTACTTC
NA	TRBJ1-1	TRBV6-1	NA	CASNDLTTEAFF	TGTGCCAGCAATGATTTAACAACTGAAGCTTTCTTT
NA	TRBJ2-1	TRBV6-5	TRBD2	CASRESGGAYNEQFF	TGTGCCAGCAGAGAGAGCGGGGGGGCCTACAATGAGCAGTTCTTC
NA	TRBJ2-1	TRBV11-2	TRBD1	CASSFRITGTGGYNEQFF	TGTGCCAGCAGCTTCCGGATCACCGGGACAGGGGGTTACAATGAGCAGTTCTTC
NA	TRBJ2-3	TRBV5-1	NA	CASSFSPDTQYF	TGCGCCAGCAGCTTTTCCCCAGATACGCAGTATTTT
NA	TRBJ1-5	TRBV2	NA	CASSGVKGPQHF	TGTGCCAGCAGCGGAGTCAAAGGGCCCCAGCATTTT
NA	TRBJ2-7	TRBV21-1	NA	CASSNLGETSGSLTYEQYF	TGTGCCAGCAGCAACCTGGGGGAGACTAGCGGGAGTTTAACCTACGAGCAGTACTTC
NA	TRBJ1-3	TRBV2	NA	CASSVLGSGNTIYF	TGTGCCAGCAGTGTTCTGGGGTCTGGAAACACCATATATTTT
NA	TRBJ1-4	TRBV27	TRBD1	CASSSTGGEKLFF	TGTGCCAGCAGTTCGACAGGGGGCGAAAAACTGTTTTTT
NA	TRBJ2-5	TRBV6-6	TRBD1	CASRGDRGGETQYF	TGTGCCAGCAGAGGGGACAGGGGTGGGGAGACCCAGTACTTC
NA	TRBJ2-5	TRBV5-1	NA	CASSLGTSEETQYF	TGCGCCAGCAGCTTGGGTACGTCAGAAGAGACCCAGTACTTC
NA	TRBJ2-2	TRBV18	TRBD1	CASSRGQGDTGELFF	TGTGCCAGCTCCCGTGGACAGGGAGACACCGGGGAGCTGTTTTTT
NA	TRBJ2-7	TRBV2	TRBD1	CASRTGGNEQYF	TGTGCCAGCAGAACAGGGGGCAACGAGCAGTACTTC
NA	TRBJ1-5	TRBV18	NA	CASSPRPGSNQPQHF	TGTGCCAGCTCACCCCGACCAGGTAGCAATCAGCCCCAGCATTTT
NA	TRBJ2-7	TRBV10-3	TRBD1	CATRDRVGEQYF	TGTGCCACCCGGGACAGGGTCGGCGAGCAGTACTTC
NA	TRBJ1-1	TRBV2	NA	CASSEAGTSRLTEAFF	TGTGCCAGCAGTGAAGCCGGGACCAGCCGTCTCACTGAAGCTTTCTTT
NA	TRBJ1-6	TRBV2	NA	CASSGLGGLDNSPLHF	TGTGCCAGCAGTGGGCTAGGAGGACTCGATAATTCACCCCTCCACTTT
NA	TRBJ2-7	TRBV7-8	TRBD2	CASSLADTGGLARQYF	TGTGCCAGCAGCTTAGCAGATACGGGGGGGCTAGCCCGGCAGTACTTC
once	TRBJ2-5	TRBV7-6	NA	CASSPEVQSLQETQYF	TGTGCCAGCAGCCCGGAGGTCCAGTCCCTCCAAGAGACCCAGTACTTC
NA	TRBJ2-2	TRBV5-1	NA	CASSLADGGTGELFF	TGCGCCAGCAGCTTGGCGGACGGCGGCACCGGGGAGCTGTTTTTT
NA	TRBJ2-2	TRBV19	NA	CASNPTGPNTGELFF	TGTGCCAGTAACCCGACAGGCCCGAACACCGGGGAGCTGTTTTTT
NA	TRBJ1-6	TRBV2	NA	CASSASVNAPLHF	TGTGCCAGCAGTGCCTCAGTAAATGCACCCCTCCACTTT
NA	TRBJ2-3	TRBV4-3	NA	CASSQDINGLTDTQYF	TGCGCCAGCAGCCAAGATATTAACGGGCTCACAGATACGCAGTATTTT
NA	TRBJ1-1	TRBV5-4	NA	CASSLQASMNTEAFF	TGTGCCAGCAGCTTACAGGCTTCTATGAACACTGAAGCTTTCTTT
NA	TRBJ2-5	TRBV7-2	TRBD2	CASSLGTSRAQYF	TGTGCCAGCAGCTTAGGGACTAGCAGGGCCCAGTACTTC
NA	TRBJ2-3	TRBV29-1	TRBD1	CSVRQGGADTQYF	TGCAGCGTTCGACAGGGTGGTGCAGATACGCAGTATTTT